One and the same sample provided the 32 T cell receptor beta chains below, sequenced in a study of memory B cells and T cells in multiple sclerosis. Stimulus-free culture yielded autoproliferating CFSE-dim and non-proliferating CFSE-high T cells, each sequenced separately. Replicate wells were pooled after approximately seven days of stimulus-free culture of 5x10^7 CFSE-labeled PBMCs. No antigen has been assigned to these receptors. Some clones are missing from TCRdb's copy, which holds only in-frame ones; the method was immunoSEQ multiplex PCR. The table includes about 32,000 clones, about 83% detected once. What was sequenced was PBMCs from blood kept in culture. The receptors were sampled from a human donor with multiple sclerosis.

This chain links TRBV30 with TRBJ2-7; 8 bases line up with TRBD1. In germline, CDR1 is GTSNPN, CDR2 SVGIG (reference sequence). The CDR3 extends over 13 amino acids. With V trimmed by 5 bases and J by 0 bases, 3 bases remained unmatched. In DNA, the CDR3 is TGTGCCTGGGGACAGGGTTTCTCCTACGAGCAGTACTTC. Translated: CAWGQGFSYEQYF.

The V call is TRBV2, the J call TRBJ1-1; D uncertain. Germline CDR1 and CDR2: SNHLY and FYNNEI. Trimming removed 2 bases at V and 4 bases at J, with 11 bases between. The CDR3 extends over 14 amino acids. CDR3 protein: CASSEKRQGTEAFF. In nucleotides, the CDR3 is TGTGCCAGCAGTGAAAAACGGCAAGGCACTGAAGCTTTCTTT.

This chain uses TRBV15 with TRBJ1-1; the D gene is possibly TRBD1 (5 bases). This CDR3 is 17 amino acids long. CDR1 LNHNV and CDR2 YYDKDF come from the germline V gene (reference sequence). V was trimmed by 0 bases and J by 1 base, leaving 15 bases between them. The CDR3 region is CATSRESLTAWNTEAFF. The CDR3 DNA reads TGTGCCACCAGCAGAGAGTCCCTGACAGCTTGGAACACTGAAGCTTTCTTT.

The chain uses TRBV30 and TRBJ1-1, with D possibly TRBD1 on 6 matching bases. Germline V gene lookup returns CDR1 GTSNPN and CDR2 SVGIG (reference sequence). Deletions cut 5 bases from V and 3 bases from J, with 22 bases between. The CDR3 is 16 residues long. The chain's CDR3 is CAWASNRAGMDTEAFF. The CDR3 bases are TGTGCCTGGGCCTCAAACAGGGCCGGGATGGACACTGAAGCTTTCTTT.

The DNA of the CDR3 is TGTGCCACCAGGAGGCTAGCGGGTGCCGGGGAGCTGTTTTTT. Its translation is CATRRLAGAGELFF. This chain uses TRBV6-5 with TRBJ2-2, with 8 positions matching TRBD2. The CDR3 sequence is 14 residues long. Per the germline V gene, CDR1 is MNHEY and CDR2 is SVGAGI. With 10 bases clipped from V and 6 bases from J, the junction kept 10 bases outside the gene matches.

The chain joins TRBV5-6 to TRBJ2-1; 8 positions agree with TRBD2. The V gene end was trimmed by 0 bases and the J gene end by 6 bases; junction bases not matched to a gene: 5. CDR1 and CDR2 from the germline V gene are SGHDT and YYEEEE. There are 15 residues in the CDR3. In DNA form, the CDR3 reads TGTGCCAGCAGCTTGGTGACTAGCGACTTCAATGAGCAGTTCTTC. Protein product: CASSLVTSDFNEQFF.

The V call is TRBV6-5, the J call TRBJ1-1, with D possibly TRBD1 on 6 matching bases. Germline V CDR1 and CDR2: MNHEY, SVGAGI. The CDR3 sequence is 16 residues long. V shed 3 bases and J shed 1 base, with 15 bases lying between them. The CDR3 region is CASSYLQGLSNTEAFF. In nucleotides, the CDR3 is TGTGCCAGCAGTTATCTACAGGGACTATCGAACACTGAAGCTTTCTTT.

This sequence joins TRBV18 and TRBJ1-1, with D unresolved. The CDR3 contains 12 residues. Trimming cost V 0 bases and J 5 bases, with 4 bases left between them. CDR1 KGHSH and CDR2 LQKENI come from the germline V gene. The CDR3 here is CASSPPSTEAFF. Written as DNA, the CDR3 is TGTGCCAGCTCACCACCGTCGACTGAAGCTTTCTTT.

The V gene is TRBV9, the J gene TRBJ2-7; 9 bases line up with TRBD2. Trimming took 2 bases from V and 6 from J; bases not matched to a gene: 6. CDR1 is SGDLS and CDR2 is YYNGEE in the germline V gene. The CDR3 contains 14 residues. The CDR3 DNA sequence: TGTGCCAGCAGCGTTGCGGGAGGGCCGGCCGAGCAGTACTTC. It translates to CASSVAGGPAEQYF.

To note about this clone: Other DNA sequences in this specimen translate into the identical CDR3. This sequence joins TRBV5-4 and TRBJ2-1, with 7 bases aligning to TRBD2. The CDR3 is made up of 14 amino acids. Trimming cost V 3 bases and J 0 bases; bases outside gene matches: 0. Per germline, CDR1 SGHNT and CDR2 YYREEE (reference sequence). CDR3 sequence reads: CASSSSGSYNEQFF. The CDR3 region has the DNA TGTGCCAGCAGCTCTAGCGGCTCCTACAATGAGCAGTTCTTC.

The chain employs TRBV27 and TRBJ2-7; D gene unclear. This CDR3 contains 14 residues. Germline values: CDR1 MNHEY, CDR2 SMNVEV (reference sequence). Trimming pared 3 bases from V and 0 bases from J, leaving 9 bases between. The CDR3 protein is CASSFGQSSYEQYF. For the CDR3, the DNA is TGTGCCAGCAGTTTTGGGCAGTCCTCCTACGAGCAGTACTTC.

This clone was counted between two and nine times. In the same sample, other DNA sequences code for this CDR3. The V and J genes are TRBV30 and TRBJ1-5; perhaps TRBD1 as D (6 bases). This CDR3 region has 13 residues. Germline lookup yields CDR1 GTSNPN and CDR2 SVGIG (reference sequence). Trimming left V 1 base short and J 4 bases short, with 8 bases between. CDR3 protein: CAWSGQDNQPQHF. The DNA for the CDR3 is TGTGCCTGGAGTGGACAGGATAATCAGCCCCAGCATTTT.

The chain combines TRBV5-4 with TRBJ2-1, with D possibly matching TRBD2 (6 bases). This CDR3 is built from 14 residues. Deletions cut 0 bases from V and 9 bases from J, with 13 bases between. From germline, CDR1 is SGHNT and CDR2 YYREEE (reference sequence). This CDR3 reads CASSLGTEGLEQFF. The CDR3 nucleotides are TGTGCCAGCAGCTTGGGGACGGAGGGTCTTGAGCAGTTCTTC.

V and J are TRBV9 and TRBJ2-2, with D unresolved. In germline, CDR1 is SGDLS, CDR2 YYNGEE. CDR3 length: 15 residues. V lost 3 bases and J 4 bases, leaving 13 bases between the germline ends. The CDR3 here is CASSGHSVGTGELFF. CDR3 DNA: TGTGCCAGCAGCGGCCATAGTGTTGGCACCGGGGAGCTGTTTTTT.

The chain combines TRBV21-1 with TRBJ2-1; the table's D call, TRBD2, has no DNA check behind it. TRBV21-1 is labeled a pseudogene. The CDR3 extends over 17 amino acids. CDR3 in DNA: TGTGCCAGCAGCACAACCGGGACTAGCGGGGGGGAGATTGAGCAGTTCTTC. Protein: CASSTTGTSGGEIEQFF.

The chain carries TRBV5-1 and TRBJ1-5, with D perhaps TRBD1 (6 bases). Germline CDR1 is SGHRS and CDR2 is YFSETQ. Between the trimmed V and J ends, which lost 1 base and 7 bases, there was a span of 12 bases. This CDR3 comprises 14 residues. The CDR3 DNA sequence: TGCGCCAGCAGCTTGACGGGGGGGCGGCAGCCCCAGCATTTT. Protein product: CASSLTGGRQPQHF.

This clone was recorded only once. V usage is TRBV9 and J usage is TRBJ1-1; D possibly corresponds to TRBD1 (6 bases). The CDR3 loop spans 15 amino acids. Looked up from germline, CDR1 is SGDLS and CDR2 is YYNGEE. With 0 bases removed from V and 5 bases from J, the gap between germline ends came to 14 bases. The CDR3 region is CASSVDGGRATEAFF. The CDR3 DNA reads as TGTGCCAGCAGCGTAGATGGGGGGCGCGCAACTGAAGCTTTCTTT.

V and J are TRBV27 and TRBJ1-2; TRBD1 is a possible D gene (5 bases). The V gene lost 11 bases and the J gene lost 6 bases, with 25 bases spanning the gap. In germline, CDR1 is MNHEY, CDR2 SMNVEV (reference sequence). The CDR3 contains 15 residues. The CDR3 nucleotides are TGTGCCGGGCCCCGACCCCGGGCAGGGAAAGATGGCTACACCTTC. Protein: CAGPRPRAGKDGYTF.

The V and J genes are TRBV19 and TRBJ2-4; D gene unclear. Per germline, CDR1 LNHDA and CDR2 SQIVND (reference sequence). Trimming cost V 5 bases and J 5 bases, with 13 bases left between them. CDR3 size: 14 residues. The CDR3 is CASSSQSGQNIQYF. The DNA for the CDR3 is TGTGCCAGTAGTTCTCAGTCAGGACAAAACATTCAGTACTTC.

The CDR3 coding sequence is TGTGCCAGCAGCTTAGGTCTGACAGCGAACACTGAAGCTTTCTTT. This sequence encodes CASSLGLTANTEAFF. The J gene is TRBJ1-1, the V gene TRBV7-8; D perhaps matches TRBD1 (5 bases). The germline gives CDR1 SGHVS, CDR2 FQNEAQ. Trimming took off 1 base at V and 1 base at J, with 10 bases between the two ends. This CDR3 has 15 amino acids.

This sequence joins TRBV7-9 and TRBJ2-5; D is perhaps TRBD2 (6 bases). Trimming pared 3 bases from V and 0 bases from J, leaving 8 bases between. CDR1 and CDR2 from the germline V gene are SEHNR and FQNEAQ (reference sequence). The CDR3 consists of 14 residues. The CDR3 loop is CASSFAGYQETQYF. The CDR3 region has the DNA TGTGCCAGCAGCTTCGCGGGGTACCAAGAGACCCAGTACTTC.

The chain carries TRBV19 and TRBJ2-7; D could derive from TRBD1 or TRBD2 (5 bases each). The CDR3 sequence is 15 residues long. Looked up from germline, CDR1 is LNHDA and CDR2 is SQIVND (reference sequence). V lost 3 bases, J lost 0 bases, and 12 bases lay in between. The CDR3 region is CASSMVGRNSYEQYF. In DNA, the CDR3 is TGTGCCAGTAGTATGGTGGGACGGAACTCCTACGAGCAGTACTTC.

V and J are TRBV19 and TRBJ2-7; the match to TRBD2 covers 15 bases. V gave up 6 bases and J gave up 4 bases; unmatched junction bases: 4. The CDR3 runs 15 residues. The germline V gene has CDR1 LNHDA and CDR2 SQIVND (reference sequence). The CDR3 region has the DNA TGTGCCAGTAGGGGACTAGCGGGAGGAAAGTACGAGCAGTACTTC. Amino acids: CASRGLAGGKYEQYF. Using reference TRBV19 and TRBJ2-7 for the parts outside the CDR3, the full variable domain is DGGITQSPKYLFRKEGQNVTLSCEQNLNHDAMYWYRQDPGQGLRLIYYSQIVNDFQKGDIAEGYSVSREKKESFPLTVTSAQKNPTAFYLCASRGLAGGKYEQYFGPGTRLTVT.

The genes are TRBV5-1 and TRBJ2-5; TRBD2 is a possible D gene (5 bases). The CDR3 consists of 13 residues. V was pared by 2 bases and J by 4 bases, with 9 bases between. The germline CDR1 and CDR2 sequences are SGHRS and YFSETQ. CDR3 sequence (DNA): TGCGCCAGCAGCTTTTTGGCGGGAGAGACCCAGTACTTC. Translation: CASSFLAGETQYF.

This clone was observed a single time. The chain links TRBV18 to TRBJ2-3, with 8 bases identical to TRBD1. This CDR3 has 16 amino acids. Germline CDR1 and CDR2: KGHSH and LQKENI. Trimming at V came to 5 bases and at J to 5 bases, leaving 12 bases not matched to a gene. The CDR3 region has the DNA TGTGCCAGCTCATTTTCGACCGGGACAGGATTAGATACGCAGTATTTT. Its protein product is CASSFSTGTGLDTQYF. The variable domain in full, with the rest retrieved from reference TRBV18 and TRBJ2-3, is NAGVMQNPRHLVRRRGQEARLRCSPMKGHSHVYWYRQLPEEGLKFMVYLQKENIIDESGMPKERFSAEFPKEGPSILRIQQVVRGDSAAYFCASSFSTGTGLDTQYFGPGTRLTVL.

The sample holds a few counts of this clone. The rearrangement links TRBV21-1 to TRBJ2-1; no check of the table's D call, TRBD2, against the DNA was made. TRBV21-1 corresponds to a pseudogene. The CDR3 extends over 14 amino acids. CDR3 in amino acids: CASSETSGSDEQFF. CDR3 DNA sequence: TGTGCCAGCAGCGAGACTAGCGGGAGCGATGAGCAGTTCTTC.

The chain links TRBV4-1 to TRBJ2-7, with D possibly matching TRBD1 (5 bases). Trimming took 0 bases from V and 4 from J, leaving 7 bases between them. This CDR3 region has 13 residues. Germline V gives CDR1 MGHRA, CDR2 YSYEKL. The CDR3, as DNA: TGCGCCAGCAGCCAAGACAGGGCTTACGAGCAGTACTTC. It encodes CASSQDRAYEQYF.

CDR3 in amino acids: CASSPLLSEESYF. DNA of the CDR3: TGTGCCAGCAGCCCCCTGCTCTCGGAAGAGTCTTACTTC. The genes are TRBV5-6 and TRBJ2-5; no definite D call. The CDR3 contains 13 residues. Germline lookup yields CDR1 SGHDT and CDR2 YYEEEE. Trimming stripped 4 bases from V and 14 bases from J, with 21 bases between.

The rearrangement joins TRBV6-5 to TRBJ1-1; D uncertain. Trimming removed 0 bases from V and 5 bases from J, with 13 bases in between. Germline assignment: CDR1 MNHEY and CDR2 SVGAGI. This CDR3 comprises 15 residues. The CDR3, as DNA: TGTGCCAGCAGTTACTCCCGGGTATCAGGAACTGAAGCTTTCTTT. Its translation is CASSYSRVSGTEAFF.

V is TRBV28 and J is TRBJ2-5; 7 nucleotides line up with TRBD2. This CDR3 spans 14 amino acids. CDR1 and CDR2 (germline): MDHEN, SYDVKM. After removal of 8 bases from V and 5 bases from J, the junction contained 11 bases not matched to a gene. CDR3 sequence: CASRKERGEETQYF. CDR3 nucleotides: TGTGCCAGCCGGAAGGAGCGGGGTGAGGAGACCCAGTACTTC.

CDR3 amino acids: CASSPQGPSSGHYEQYF. CDR3 DNA sequence: TGCGCCAGCAGCCCTCAGGGGCCCTCCTCGGGGCACTACGAGCAGTACTTC. The chain links TRBV4-1 to TRBJ2-7; perhaps TRBD1 as D (6 bases). With 4 bases removed from V and 3 bases from J, the gap between germline ends came to 22 bases. The V gene's germline CDR1 is MGHRA and CDR2 YSYEKL. The CDR3 totals 17 residues.

This clone was seen only once. The V gene is TRBV25-1, the J gene TRBJ2-3; 11 bases are shared with TRBD2. The CDR3 spans 18 residues. After removal of 6 bases from V and 6 bases from J, the junction contained 17 bases not matched to a gene. Per the germline V gene, CDR1 is MGHDK and CDR2 is SYGVNS. The chain's CDR3 is CASRPSWLAGGPGDTQYF. The CDR3 nucleotides read TGTGCCAGCAGGCCCTCGTGGCTAGCGGGAGGCCCGGGGGATACGCAGTATTTT.